This TCR beta chain was identified in a study of beta chain features in type 1 diabetes. With V trimmed by 4 bases and J by 1 base, 6 bases remained unmatched. Germline assignment: CDR1 SSHAT and CDR2 FNYEAQ (reference sequence). CDR3 size: 17 residues. This clone was detected only a few times. Sequencing targeted expressed TCRB transcripts, as all isolated RNA had been reverse transcribed. TCRdb's copy holds only in-frame clones and misses some; the assay was immunoSEQ multiplex PCR. Among just over 450,000 clones, roughly 30% were seen once, and the ten largest hold 0.06% to 0.07%. The receptor's source is a man between 18 and 29 years old in good health. V is TRBV7-7 and J is TRBJ2-2, with 10 bases fitting TRBD2. The sequenced sample consisted of naive CD4+ T cells from blood. The CDR3 coding sequence is TGTGCCAGCAGCTCCCAGAGCGGGAGGGAGAACACCGGGGAGCTGTTTTTT. Its protein product is CASSSQSGRENTGELFF.